Each of the 21 T cell receptor beta chains below was sequenced from the same sample in a study of identical twins. TCRdb reprocessed the 5' RACE reads via MiXCR and lists one record per CDR3 protein. Counted here are around 1.7 million distinct CDR3 sequences, roughly a third occurring once; the ten biggest clones make up 0.25% to 0.3%. The sequenced material came from cord blood. These TCRs come from a newborn girl in good health.

The J gene is TRBJ2-1, the V gene TRBV4-2; 7 nucleotides align to TRBD2. Germline assignment: CDR1 LGHNA and CDR2 YNFKEQ. The CDR3 contains 14 residues. Unmatched junction bases numbered 9, after V lost 3 bases and J lost 10 bases. In DNA, the CDR3 is TGTGCCAGCAGCCAGCGGGAGACATCCTACGAGCAGTTCTTC. It is translated as CASSQRETSYEQFF.

The J gene is TRBJ2-3, the V gene TRBV7-6; TRBD1 aligns across 7 bases. This CDR3 has 16 amino acids. V shed 3 bases, J shed 2 bases, and the junction held 8 bases outside the gene matches. Germline values: CDR1 SGHVS, CDR2 FNYEAQ. CDR3 DNA sequence: TGTGCCAGCAGCTTTTCCACAGGGGTAACCACAGATACGCAGTATTTT. Translating gives CASSFSTGVTTDTQYF.

The chain has TRBV5-1 and TRBJ2-3, with 9 nucleotides matching TRBD1. CDR3 size: 16 residues. Trimming cost V 1 base and J 2 bases; bases outside gene matches: 5. Germline V gives CDR1 SGHRS, CDR2 YFSETQ. CDR3 loop: CASSLRTGVNTDTQYF. CDR3 DNA: TGCGCCAGCAGCTTGAGGACAGGGGTGAACACAGATACGCAGTATTTT.

J is TRBJ2-7 and V is TRBV7-2, with a weak D call TRBD1 (5 bases). The tail of the sequence fits TRBJ2-5 better, so the J call may be wrong. CDR3 length equals 14 residues. Germline V gives CDR1 SGHTA, CDR2 FQGNSA. The CDR3 protein is CASSFGHPGETQYF. The CDR3 DNA reads as TGTGCCAGCAGCTTTGGACACCCAGGGGAGACCCAGTACTTC.

This clonotype was seen only a few times. The chain carries TRBV2 and TRBJ2-7; 7 positions agree with TRBD2. The CDR3 is made up of 13 amino acids. Germline V gene data show CDR1 as SNHLY and CDR2 as FYNNEI. The junction had 6 bases not matched to a gene; V was cut back by 9 bases and J by 1 base. The CDR3 loop reads CARSRDYSYEQYF. The CDR3 coding sequence is TGTGCCAGATCCCGGGACTATTCCTACGAGCAGTACTTC.

This chain links TRBV20-1 with TRBJ2-4; no clear D. V gave up 1 base and J gave up 0 bases, with 10 bases separating them. CDR3 length equals 15 residues. Germline values: CDR1 DFQATT, CDR2 SNEGSKA (reference sequence). CDR3 DNA sequence: TGCAGTGCTAGAGCGACAACCCTAGCCAAAAACATTCAGTACTTC. This gives the protein CSARATTLAKNIQYF.

The rearrangement uses TRBV27 and TRBJ2-1, with 9 bases lining up with TRBD2. The CDR3 length is 16 residues. Losses at the gene ends were 1 base for V and 2 bases for J; bases not matched to a gene: 3. Germline V gives CDR1 MNHEY, CDR2 SMNVEV (reference sequence). CDR3: CASSLFRGRAYNEQFF. The CDR3 nucleotides are TGTGCCAGCAGTTTATTCCGCGGGAGGGCCTACAATGAGCAGTTCTTC.

For the CDR3, the DNA is TGCAGCGTAGGGACAGGGTACAATCAGCCCCAGCATTTT. Translation: CSVGTGYNQPQHF. V is TRBV29-1 and J is TRBJ1-5, with TRBD1 identical over 9 bases. CDR3 length: 13 residues. With 6 bases clipped from V and 3 bases from J, the junction kept 3 bases outside the gene matches. Germline assignment: CDR1 SQVTM and CDR2 ANQGSEA.

In its sample, this clonotype was seen a few times. This rearrangement joins TRBV10-3 to TRBJ2-1; D is ambiguous. This CDR3 spans 15 amino acids. The V gene lost 0 bases and the J gene lost 0 bases, with 6 bases spanning the gap. Germline lookup yields CDR1 ENHRY and CDR2 SYGVKD. The CDR3 sequence is CAISESVSSYNEQFF. The CDR3 DNA reads as TGTGCCATCAGTGAGTCGGTGAGCTCCTACAATGAGCAGTTCTTC.

The J gene is TRBJ2-7, the V gene TRBV15, with TRBD1 identical over 7 bases. The CDR3 runs to 15 residues. The V segment lost 3 bases and the J segment 0 bases; nucleotides outside the gene matches: 5. Per germline, CDR1 LNHNV and CDR2 YYDKDF (reference sequence). Written as DNA, the CDR3 is TGTGCCACCAGCAGGAGACAGGGTCTCTCCTACGAGCAGTACTTC. This translates into CATSRRQGLSYEQYF.

V is TRBV6-2 or TRBV6-3 and J is TRBJ2-3, with 15 bases that match TRBD2. Trimming removed 8 bases from V and 3 bases from J; junction bases left unmatched: 0. The V gene's germline CDR1 is MNHEY and CDR2 SVGEGT. The CDR3 has 14 amino acids. The CDR3 loop is CASGTSGRTDTQYF. The CDR3 DNA is TGTGCCAGCGGGACTAGCGGGAGGACAGATACGCAGTATTTT.

The CDR3 reads CSASGTGVRAYEQYF. In nucleotides, the CDR3 is TGCAGTGCTAGTGGGACAGGGGTTAGGGCCTACGAGCAGTACTTC. V is TRBV20-1 and J is TRBJ2-7, with 10 bases matching TRBD1. The CDR3 contains 15 residues. V lost 3 bases to trimming and J lost 2 bases; unmatched junction nucleotides: 7. Germline lookup yields CDR1 DFQATT and CDR2 SNEGSKA (reference sequence).

This clonotype was seen only once. The chain has TRBV2 and TRBJ2-3, with D tentatively TRBD1 (5 bases). Germline CDR1 reads SNHLY; CDR2 reads FYNNEI. V was cut by 5 bases and J by 6 bases, with 12 bases left in between. The length of the CDR3 is 13 residues. CDR3 coding DNA: TGTGCCAGCAGTTATTCAGGGATGGATACGCAGTATTTT. Residues: CASSYSGMDTQYF.

This clonotype was recorded only once. A clone one base away is much larger, so this may be a read error. The rearrangement joins TRBV20-1 to TRBJ1-2; 9 nucleotides agree with TRBD1. The CDR3 covers 14 residues. Germline V CDR1 and CDR2: DFQATT, SNEGSKA (reference sequence). CDR3: CGAQAKDRGYGYTF. The CDR3 bases are TGCGGTGCTCAAGCCAAGGACAGGGGCTATGGCTACACCTTC.

This clonotype was seen many times. The chain carries TRBV9 and TRBJ1-2; D call uncertain. CDR1 is SGDLS and CDR2 is YYNGEE in the germline V gene. V shed 4 bases and J shed 0 bases, with 10 bases lying between them. This CDR3 is built from 14 residues. The CDR3 DNA reads TGTGCCAGCAGCCCTATAGCACCTAACTATGGCTACACCTTC. Its protein is CASSPIAPNYGYTF.

In this sample, this clonotype turned up a few times. The rearrangement joins TRBV24-1 to TRBJ2-3, with D possibly being TRBD1 (6 bases). This CDR3 is built from 9 residues. The V gene's germline CDR1 is KGHDR and CDR2 SFDVKD. Trimming shortened V by 9 bases and J by 14 bases, and 11 bases separated the two germline ends. The CDR3 DNA reads TGTGCCACCGGCCCACAGGGGTATTTT. Translated, it gives CATGPQGYF.

This clonotype was seen a few times. This may stem from a read error, because a much larger clone lies one nucleotide away. The rearrangement joins TRBV12-3 or TRBV12-4 to TRBJ1-2; maybe TRBD1 (6 bases). The CDR3 length is 11 residues. CDR3 in DNA: TGTGCCAGCACCAGGGGCTATGGCCACACCTTC. Its translation is CASTRGYGHTF.

This sequence joins TRBV20-1 and TRBJ2-1; no definite D call. This CDR3 contains 13 residues. The V gene's germline CDR1 is DFQATT and CDR2 SNEGSKA (reference sequence). Trimming took 0 bases from V and 5 from J, leaving 8 bases between them. The CDR3 DNA reads TGCAGTGCTAGAGATCATGTGCACAATGAGCAGTTCTTC. Translating it yields CSARDHVHNEQFF.

This clonotype has only a few counts. The V and J genes are TRBV25-1 and TRBJ2-3; D tentatively fits TRBD1 or TRBD2 (5 bases each). The length of the CDR3 is 14 residues. CDR1 is MGHDK and CDR2 is SYGVNS in the germline V gene. Deletions cut 6 bases from V and 4 bases from J, with 14 bases between. The CDR3 DNA reads TGTGCCAGCAGCTGGGGGAACAGACCAGATACGCAGTATTTT. This translates into CASSWGNRPDTQYF. The variable domain in full, with the rest retrieved from reference TRBV25-1 and TRBJ2-3, is EADIYQTPRYLVIGTGKKITLECSQTMGHDKMYWYQQDPGMELHLIHYSYGVNSTEKGDLSSESTVSRIRTEHFPLTLESARPSHTSQYLCASSWGNRPDTQYFGPGTRLTVL.

The chain employs TRBV10-3 and TRBJ2-6; D remains unclear. Trimming cost V 5 bases and J 0 bases, with 14 bases left between them. CDR1 ENHRY and CDR2 SYGVKD come from the germline V gene. The CDR3 spans 17 residues. Here the CDR3 DNA reads TGTGCCATCAGTTGGGGTGGACCGAGCTCTGGGGCCAACGTCCTGACTTTC. Translating gives CAISWGGPSSGANVLTF.

Points on this clonotype: A read error may explain this, as a much larger clone is one base away. CDR3 coding DNA: TGTGCCAGCAGACGGGACAACTACGAGCAGTACTTC. Its translation: CASRRDNYEQYF. The rearrangement uses TRBV6-1 and TRBJ2-7, with D perhaps TRBD1 (6 bases). V was pared by 6 bases and J by 3 bases, with 9 bases between. CDR1 is MNHNS, CDR2 SASEGT, per germline. The CDR3 covers 12 residues.